This TCR beta chain was recovered during a study of response to subunit inactivated influenza vaccine. V lost 0 bases to trimming and J lost 2 bases; unmatched junction nucleotides: 5. Per germline, CDR1 DFQATT and CDR2 SNEGSKA (reference sequence). CDR3 length: 16 amino acids. Notes on this clonotype: The antigen remains unidentified.

Study findings and constraints: New T cells are recruited in small numbers by each seasonal influenza vaccination, according to the authors' suggestion.

One entry per CDR3 protein results from TCRdb running MiXCR on the RT-PCR reads. Among roughly 760,000 distinct CDR3 sequences listed, around 20% were seen once. The chain links TRBV20-1 to TRBJ2-5; 11 nucleotides match TRBD2. The material sequenced was PBMCs from blood, taken 5 days after vaccination. The TCR sequence derives from a man aged 45-65 years who received an inactivated influenza vaccine. The CDR3: CSARDPTSGRQETQYF. The CDR3 nucleotides are TGCAGTGCTAGAGATCCAACTAGCGGGAGACAAGAGACCCAGTACTTC.